Listed below are T cell receptor beta chains from one sample, sequenced in a study of control samples from healthy donors and cancer patients. Sequenced by immunoSEQ multiplex PCR; TCRdb stores in-frame clones only, minus some. The sample has some 410,000 clones, 80% to 95% seen once. Sequenced input: PBMCs. These TCRs come from a man aged 35 to 55 with head and neck cancer. Each CDR3 is given with its conserved first and last residue. Each record gives: V gene, J gene, CDR3 protein.

TRBV7-9,TRBJ2-2,CASSTGVSWESGELFF
TRBV7-3,TRBJ1-6,CASSLHGRGNNSPLHF
TRBV6-5,TRBJ2-2,CASSYGGGTGELFF
TRBV11-2,TRBJ1-1,CASSLPPMNTEAFF
TRBV5-1,TRBJ2-1,CASSSTSGGYNEQFF
TRBV18,TRBJ2-5,CASSIAKYQETQYF
TRBV7-8,TRBJ1-6,CASSRERVALNSPLHF
TRBV27,TRBJ2-2,CASSGAGELFF
TRBV20-1,TRBJ1-1,CSARPGEGAFF
TRBV11-1,TRBJ1-1,CATTAGPILTEAFF
TRBV20-1,TRBJ2-1,CSASKSGGLNEQFF
TRBV9,TRBJ2-7,CASSVDSSGRAYEQYF
TRBV20-1,TRBJ1-4,CSARPLEKLFF
TRBV5-1,TRBJ2-3,CASSTSRDGTDTQYF